This T cell receptor beta chain was captured in a study of T cell repertoires in cytomegalovirus infection. Study-wide background: Signatures in public TCR beta sequences pointed to both CMV infection and matching HLA type. General study findings and limits: Ex vivo responses were dominated by HLA-C-restricted CMV-specific TCR beta clonotypes. Summed frequency of public TCR beta families distinguished CMV carriers with the relevant HLA.

This clonotype occurred many times. Its specificity is not known. In germline, CDR1 is MNHEY, CDR2 SVGEGT. Deletions cut 10 bases from V and 5 bases from J, with 9 bases between. The CDR3 runs 11 residues. MiXCR, run by TCRdb on the reads, gives a single entry per CDR3 protein. This table has over 300,000 distinct CDR3 sequences, roughly 9.5% appearing once. The V and J genes are TRBV6-2 or TRBV6-3 and TRBJ2-1; possible D gene TRBD2, 5 bases. This TCR derives from a human donor in good health (CMV status not recorded). Some clones in this sample may be carry-over from other donors' samples. Material for sequencing was PBMCs. This CDR3 is CATAGHNEQFF. CDR3 DNA sequence: TGTGCCACGGCGGGTCACAATGAGCAGTTCTTC.